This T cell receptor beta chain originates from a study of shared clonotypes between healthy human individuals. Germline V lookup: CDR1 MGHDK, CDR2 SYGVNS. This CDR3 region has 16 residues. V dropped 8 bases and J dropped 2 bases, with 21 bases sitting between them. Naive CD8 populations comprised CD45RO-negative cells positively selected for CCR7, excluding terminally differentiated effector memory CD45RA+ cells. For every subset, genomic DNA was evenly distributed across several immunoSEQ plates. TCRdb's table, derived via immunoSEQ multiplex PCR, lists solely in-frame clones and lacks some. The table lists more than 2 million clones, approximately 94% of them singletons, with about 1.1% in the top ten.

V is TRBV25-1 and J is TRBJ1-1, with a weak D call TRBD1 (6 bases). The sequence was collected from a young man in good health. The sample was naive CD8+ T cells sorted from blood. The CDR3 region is CASAPRTEGYNTEAFF. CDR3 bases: TGTGCCAGCGCCCCCAGGACAGAGGGTTATAACACTGAAGCTTTCTTT.